Here is one T cell receptor beta chain with its context. CDR3 size: 15 residues. Germline V gene data show CDR1 as SGHVS and CDR2 as FNYEAQ. Unmatched junction bases numbered 4, after V lost 1 base and J lost 1 base. These data originate in a study of blood T cell repertoires in COVID-19. Libraries were prepared by immunoSEQ multiplex PCR; TCRdb keeps only in-frame clonotypes and omits some of them. The table shows 250,000 or so clones, with more than 75% occurring only once. This sequence was found in an older woman with active or convalescent COVID-19. Sequencing was carried out using peripheral blood. The rearrangement joins TRBV7-6 to TRBJ2-7, with 7 bases that match TRBD2. The CDR3 is CASSLGGGFSYEQYF. The CDR3 nucleotides read TGTGCCAGCAGCTTAGGGGGGGGTTTTTCCTACGAGCAGTACTTC.